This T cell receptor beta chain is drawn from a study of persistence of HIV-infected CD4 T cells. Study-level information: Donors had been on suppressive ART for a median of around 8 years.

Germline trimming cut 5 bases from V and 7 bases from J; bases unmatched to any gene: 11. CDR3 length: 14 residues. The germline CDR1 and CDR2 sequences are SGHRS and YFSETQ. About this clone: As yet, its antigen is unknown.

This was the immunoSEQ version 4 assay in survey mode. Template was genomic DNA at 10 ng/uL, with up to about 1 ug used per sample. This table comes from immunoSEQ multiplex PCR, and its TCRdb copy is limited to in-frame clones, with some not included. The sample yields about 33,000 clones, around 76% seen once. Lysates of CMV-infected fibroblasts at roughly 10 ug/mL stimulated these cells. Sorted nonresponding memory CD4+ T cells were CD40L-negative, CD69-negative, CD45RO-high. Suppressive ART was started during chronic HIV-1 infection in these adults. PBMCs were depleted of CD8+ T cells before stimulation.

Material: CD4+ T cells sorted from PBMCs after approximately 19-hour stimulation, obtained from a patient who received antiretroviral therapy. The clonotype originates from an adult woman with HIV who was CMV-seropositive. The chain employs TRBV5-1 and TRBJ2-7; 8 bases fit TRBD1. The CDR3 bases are TGCGCCAGCAGGGCCGGGACAGGACCCTTTGAGCAGTACTTC. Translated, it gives CASRAGTGPFEQYF.